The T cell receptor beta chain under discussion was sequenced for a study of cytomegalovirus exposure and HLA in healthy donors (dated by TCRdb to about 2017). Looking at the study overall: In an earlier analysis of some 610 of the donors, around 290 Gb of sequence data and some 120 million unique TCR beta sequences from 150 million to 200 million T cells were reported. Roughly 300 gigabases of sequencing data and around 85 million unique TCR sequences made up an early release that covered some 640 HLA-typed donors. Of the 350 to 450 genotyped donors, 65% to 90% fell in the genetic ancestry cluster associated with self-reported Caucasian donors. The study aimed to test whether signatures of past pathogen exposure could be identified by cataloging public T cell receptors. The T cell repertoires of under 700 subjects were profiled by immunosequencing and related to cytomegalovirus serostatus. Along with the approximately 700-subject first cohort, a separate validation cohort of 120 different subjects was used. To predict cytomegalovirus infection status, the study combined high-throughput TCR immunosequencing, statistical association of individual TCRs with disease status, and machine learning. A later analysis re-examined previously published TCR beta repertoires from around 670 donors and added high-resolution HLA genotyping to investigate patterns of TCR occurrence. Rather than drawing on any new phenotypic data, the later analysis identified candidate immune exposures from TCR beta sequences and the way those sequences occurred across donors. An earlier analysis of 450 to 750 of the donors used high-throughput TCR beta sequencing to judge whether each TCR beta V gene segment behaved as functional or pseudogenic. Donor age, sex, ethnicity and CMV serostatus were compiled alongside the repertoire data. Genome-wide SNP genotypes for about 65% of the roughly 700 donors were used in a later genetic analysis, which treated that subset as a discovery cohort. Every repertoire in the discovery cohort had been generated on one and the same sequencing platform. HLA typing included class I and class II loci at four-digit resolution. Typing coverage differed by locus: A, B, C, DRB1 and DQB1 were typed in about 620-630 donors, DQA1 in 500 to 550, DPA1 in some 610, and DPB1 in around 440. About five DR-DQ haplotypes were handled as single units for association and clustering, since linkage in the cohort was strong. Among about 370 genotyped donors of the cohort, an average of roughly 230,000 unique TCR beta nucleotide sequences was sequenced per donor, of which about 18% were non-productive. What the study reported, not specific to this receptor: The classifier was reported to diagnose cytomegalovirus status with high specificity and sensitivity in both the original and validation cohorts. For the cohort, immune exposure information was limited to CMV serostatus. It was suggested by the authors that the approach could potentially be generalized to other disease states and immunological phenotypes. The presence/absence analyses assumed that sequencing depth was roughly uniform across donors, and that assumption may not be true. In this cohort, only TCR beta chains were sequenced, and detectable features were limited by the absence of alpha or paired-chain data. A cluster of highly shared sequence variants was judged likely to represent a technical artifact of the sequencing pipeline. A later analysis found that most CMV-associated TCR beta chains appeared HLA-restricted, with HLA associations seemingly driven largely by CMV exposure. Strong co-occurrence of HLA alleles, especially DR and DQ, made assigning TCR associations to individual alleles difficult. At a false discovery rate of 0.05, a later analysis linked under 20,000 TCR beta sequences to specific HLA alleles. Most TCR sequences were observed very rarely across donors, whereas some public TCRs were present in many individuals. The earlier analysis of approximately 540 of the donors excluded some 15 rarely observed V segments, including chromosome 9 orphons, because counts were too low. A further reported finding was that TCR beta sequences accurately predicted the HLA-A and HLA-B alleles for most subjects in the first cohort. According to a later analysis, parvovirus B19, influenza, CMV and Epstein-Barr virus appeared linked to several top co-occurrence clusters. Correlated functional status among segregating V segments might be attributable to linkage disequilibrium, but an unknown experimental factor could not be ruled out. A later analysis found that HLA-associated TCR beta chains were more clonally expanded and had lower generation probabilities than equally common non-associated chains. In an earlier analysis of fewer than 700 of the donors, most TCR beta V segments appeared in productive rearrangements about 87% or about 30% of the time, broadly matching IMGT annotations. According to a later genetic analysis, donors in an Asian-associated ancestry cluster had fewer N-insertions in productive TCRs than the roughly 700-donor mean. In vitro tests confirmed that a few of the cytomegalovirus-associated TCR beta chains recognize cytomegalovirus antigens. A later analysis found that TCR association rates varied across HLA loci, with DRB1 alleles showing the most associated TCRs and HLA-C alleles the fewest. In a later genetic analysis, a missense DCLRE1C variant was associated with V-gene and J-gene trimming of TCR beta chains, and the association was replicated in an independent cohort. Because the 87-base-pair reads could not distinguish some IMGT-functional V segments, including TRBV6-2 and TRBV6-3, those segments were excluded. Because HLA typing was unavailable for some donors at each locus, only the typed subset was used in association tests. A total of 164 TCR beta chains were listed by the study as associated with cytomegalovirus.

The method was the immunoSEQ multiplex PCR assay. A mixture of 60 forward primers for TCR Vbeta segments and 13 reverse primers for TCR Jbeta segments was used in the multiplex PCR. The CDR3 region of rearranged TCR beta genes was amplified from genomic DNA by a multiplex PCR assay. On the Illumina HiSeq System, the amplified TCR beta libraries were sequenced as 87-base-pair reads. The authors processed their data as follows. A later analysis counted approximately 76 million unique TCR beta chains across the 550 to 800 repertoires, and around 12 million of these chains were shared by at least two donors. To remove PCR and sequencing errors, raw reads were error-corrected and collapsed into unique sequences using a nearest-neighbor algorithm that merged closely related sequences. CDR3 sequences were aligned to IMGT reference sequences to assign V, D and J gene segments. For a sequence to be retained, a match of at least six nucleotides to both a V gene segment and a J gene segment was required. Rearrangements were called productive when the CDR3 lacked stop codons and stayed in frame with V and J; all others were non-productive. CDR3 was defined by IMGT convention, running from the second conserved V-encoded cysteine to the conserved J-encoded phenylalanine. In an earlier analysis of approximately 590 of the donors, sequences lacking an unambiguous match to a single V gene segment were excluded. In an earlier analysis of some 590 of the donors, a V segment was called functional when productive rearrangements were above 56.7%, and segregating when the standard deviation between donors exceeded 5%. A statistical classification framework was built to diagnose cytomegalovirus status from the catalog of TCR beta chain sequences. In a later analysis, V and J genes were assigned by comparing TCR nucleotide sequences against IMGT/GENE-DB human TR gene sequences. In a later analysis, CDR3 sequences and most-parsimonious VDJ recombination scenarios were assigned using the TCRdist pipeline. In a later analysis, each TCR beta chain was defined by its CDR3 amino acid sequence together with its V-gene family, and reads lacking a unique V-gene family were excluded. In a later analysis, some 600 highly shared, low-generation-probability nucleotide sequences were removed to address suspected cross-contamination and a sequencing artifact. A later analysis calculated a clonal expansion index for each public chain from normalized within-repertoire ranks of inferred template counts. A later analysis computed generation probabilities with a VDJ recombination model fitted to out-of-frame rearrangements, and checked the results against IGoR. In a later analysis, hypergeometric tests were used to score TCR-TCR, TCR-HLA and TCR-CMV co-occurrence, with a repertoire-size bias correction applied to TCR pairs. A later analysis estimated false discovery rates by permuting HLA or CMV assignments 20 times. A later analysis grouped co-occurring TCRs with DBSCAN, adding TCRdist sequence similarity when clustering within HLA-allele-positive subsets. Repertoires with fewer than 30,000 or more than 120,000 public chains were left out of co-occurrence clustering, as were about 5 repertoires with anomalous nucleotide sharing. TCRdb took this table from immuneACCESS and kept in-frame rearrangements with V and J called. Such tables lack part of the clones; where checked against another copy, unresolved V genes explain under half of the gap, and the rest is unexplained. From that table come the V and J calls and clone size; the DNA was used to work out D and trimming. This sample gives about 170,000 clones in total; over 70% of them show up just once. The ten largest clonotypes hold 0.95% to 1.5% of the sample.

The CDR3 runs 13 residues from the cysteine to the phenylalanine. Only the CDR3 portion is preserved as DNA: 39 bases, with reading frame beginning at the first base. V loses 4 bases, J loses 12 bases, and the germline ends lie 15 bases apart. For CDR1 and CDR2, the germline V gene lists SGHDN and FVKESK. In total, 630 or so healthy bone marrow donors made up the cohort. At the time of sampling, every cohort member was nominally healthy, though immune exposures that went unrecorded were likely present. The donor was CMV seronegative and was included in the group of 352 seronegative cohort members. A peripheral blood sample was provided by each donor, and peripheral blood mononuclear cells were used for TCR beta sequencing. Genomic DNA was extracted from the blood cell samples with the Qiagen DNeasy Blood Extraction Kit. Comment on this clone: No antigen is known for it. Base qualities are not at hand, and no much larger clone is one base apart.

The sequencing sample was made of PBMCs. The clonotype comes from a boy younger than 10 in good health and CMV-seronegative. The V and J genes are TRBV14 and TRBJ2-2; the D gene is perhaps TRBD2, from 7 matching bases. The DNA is TGTGCCAGCAGCCGGGGGGGCCGGGCGAAGCTGTTTTTT. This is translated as CASSRGGRAKLFF.